This TCR beta chain was sequenced in a study of T cell responses to AZD1222 COVID-19 vaccine. Overall study findings and caveats: Baseline testing showed seropositivity in only a handful of AZD1222 recipients. Clonal diversity was possibly underestimated, and the donors were mostly white British, with more females. Increases in Spike-specific TCR breadth and depth were seen after two AZD1222 doses.

On this clone itself: Antigen specificity is unknown.

CDR3 size: 16 residues. The germline gives CDR1 SGHRS, CDR2 YFSETQ. V lost 2 bases and J lost 4; bases outside the gene matches: 8. Clones were read by immunoSEQ multiplex PCR, and TCRdb kept only the in-frame ones, dropping some. The sample has fewer than 200,000 clones, about 89% seen once. The sequencing here drew on peripheral blood, taken 28 days after the second AZD1222 dose. V is TRBV5-1 and J is TRBJ2-2, with TRBD2 identical over 7 bases. The origin of this receptor is an adult who received the AZD1222 COVID-19 vaccine. DNA for the CDR3: TGCGCCAGCAGCTTAAGGACTAGTGTTGGCACCGGGGAGCTGTTTTTT. The encoded protein is CASSLRTSVGTGELFF.